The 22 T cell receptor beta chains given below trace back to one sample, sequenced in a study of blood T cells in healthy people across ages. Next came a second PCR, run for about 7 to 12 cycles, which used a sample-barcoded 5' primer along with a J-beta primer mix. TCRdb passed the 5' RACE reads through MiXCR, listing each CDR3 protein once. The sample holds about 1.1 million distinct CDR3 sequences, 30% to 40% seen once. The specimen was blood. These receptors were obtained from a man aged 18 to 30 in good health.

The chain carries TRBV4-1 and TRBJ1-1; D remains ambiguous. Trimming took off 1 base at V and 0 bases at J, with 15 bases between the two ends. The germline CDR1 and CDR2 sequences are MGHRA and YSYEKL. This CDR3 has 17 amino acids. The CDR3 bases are TGCGCCAGCAGCCAAGCTCCACACCAGGCGCTGAACACTGAAGCTTTCTTT. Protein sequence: CASSQAPHQALNTEAFF.

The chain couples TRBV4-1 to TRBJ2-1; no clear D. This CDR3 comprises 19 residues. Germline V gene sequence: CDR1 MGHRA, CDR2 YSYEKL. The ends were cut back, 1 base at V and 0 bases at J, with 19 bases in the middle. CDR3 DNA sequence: TGCGCCAGCAGCCAAGGTTTAAGGGTACAGCAGTCCTCCTACAATGAGCAGTTCTTC. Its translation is CASSQGLRVQQSSYNEQFF.

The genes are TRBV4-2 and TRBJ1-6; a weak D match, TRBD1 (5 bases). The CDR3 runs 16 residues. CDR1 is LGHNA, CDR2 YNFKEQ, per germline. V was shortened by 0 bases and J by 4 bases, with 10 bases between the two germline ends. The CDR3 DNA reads TGTGCCAGCAGCCAAGATCAGACAGCTTATAATTCACCCCTCCACTTT. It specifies CASSQDQTAYNSPLHF.

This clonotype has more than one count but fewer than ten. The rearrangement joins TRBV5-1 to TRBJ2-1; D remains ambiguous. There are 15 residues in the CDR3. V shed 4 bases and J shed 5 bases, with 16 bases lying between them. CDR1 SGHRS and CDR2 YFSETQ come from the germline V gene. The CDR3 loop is CASSQTRVNNNEQFF. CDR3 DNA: TGCGCCAGCAGCCAGACACGAGTCAACAACAATGAGCAGTTCTTC.

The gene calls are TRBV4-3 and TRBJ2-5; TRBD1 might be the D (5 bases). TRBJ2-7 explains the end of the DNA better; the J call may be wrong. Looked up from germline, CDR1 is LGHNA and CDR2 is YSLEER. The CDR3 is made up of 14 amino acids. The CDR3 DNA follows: TGCGCCAGCAGCCAAAGGGCAGGGACCTACGAGCAGTACTTC. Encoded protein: CASSQRAGTYEQYF.

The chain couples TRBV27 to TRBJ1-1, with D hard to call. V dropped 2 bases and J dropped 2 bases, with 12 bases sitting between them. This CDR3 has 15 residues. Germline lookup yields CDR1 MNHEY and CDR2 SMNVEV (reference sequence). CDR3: CASSLLIDGNTEAFF. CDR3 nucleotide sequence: TGTGCCAGCAGTTTACTGATCGACGGTAACACTGAAGCTTTCTTT.

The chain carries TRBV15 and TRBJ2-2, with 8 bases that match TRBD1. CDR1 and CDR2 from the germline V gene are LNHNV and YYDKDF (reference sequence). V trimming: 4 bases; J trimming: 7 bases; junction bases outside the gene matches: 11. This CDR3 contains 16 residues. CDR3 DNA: TGTGCCACCAGCAAGGTCAGGACAGGGCAATACGGGGAGCTGTTTTTT. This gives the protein CATSKVRTGQYGELFF.

The CDR3 DNA reads as TGCGCCAGTTCCGAACCGGGACAGGGGACCTACGAGCAGTACTTC. This codes for CASSEPGQGTYEQYF. The chain uses TRBV4-1 and TRBJ2-7, with TRBD1 matching 10 bases. The V gene end was trimmed by 9 bases and the J gene end by 2 bases; junction bases not matched to a gene: 10. The CDR3 runs 15 residues. The germline V gene has CDR1 MGHRA and CDR2 YSYEKL.

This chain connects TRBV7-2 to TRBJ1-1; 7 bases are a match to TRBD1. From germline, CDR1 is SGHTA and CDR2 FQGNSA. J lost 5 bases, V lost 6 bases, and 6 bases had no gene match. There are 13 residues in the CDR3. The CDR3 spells CASSERGRTEAFF. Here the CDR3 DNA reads TGTGCCAGCAGTGAGAGGGGGCGGACTGAAGCTTTCTTT.

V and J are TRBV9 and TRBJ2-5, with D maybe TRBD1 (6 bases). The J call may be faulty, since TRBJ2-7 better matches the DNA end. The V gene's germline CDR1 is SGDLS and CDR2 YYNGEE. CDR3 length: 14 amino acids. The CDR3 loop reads CASSVGTEHYEQYF. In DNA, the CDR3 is TGTGCCAGCAGCGTAGGGACAGAGCACTACGAGCAGTACTTC.

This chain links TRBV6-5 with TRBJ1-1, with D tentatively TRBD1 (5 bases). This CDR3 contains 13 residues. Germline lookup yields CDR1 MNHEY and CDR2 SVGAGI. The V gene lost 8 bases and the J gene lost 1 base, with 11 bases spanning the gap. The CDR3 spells CASLRGGNTEAFF. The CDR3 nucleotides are TGTGCCAGCCTGAGGGGAGGGAACACTGAAGCTTTCTTT.

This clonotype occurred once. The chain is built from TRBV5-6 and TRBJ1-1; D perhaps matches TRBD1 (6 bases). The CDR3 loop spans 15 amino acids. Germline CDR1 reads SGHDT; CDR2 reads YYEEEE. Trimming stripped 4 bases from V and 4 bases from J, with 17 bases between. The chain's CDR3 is CASSLLGGLGTEAFF. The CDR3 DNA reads TGTGCCAGCAGCCTCCTTGGGGGGCTTGGCACTGAAGCTTTCTTT.

The CDR3 nucleotides are TGTGCCACTGCGGGACGCCCGAACACTGAAGCTTTCTTT. It translates to CATAGRPNTEAFF. The gene calls are TRBV6-2 or TRBV6-3 and TRBJ1-1, with D perhaps matching TRBD1 (5 bases). The CDR3 sequence is 13 residues long. The V gene lost 10 bases and the J gene lost 1 base, with 13 bases spanning the gap. Germline CDR1 is MNHEY and CDR2 is SVGEGT.

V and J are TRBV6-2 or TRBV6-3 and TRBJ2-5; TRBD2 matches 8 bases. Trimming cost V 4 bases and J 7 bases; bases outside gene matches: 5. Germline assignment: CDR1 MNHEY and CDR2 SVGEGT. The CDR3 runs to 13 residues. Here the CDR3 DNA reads TGTGCCAGCAGTTCGGGACTAGTGGGGACCCAGTACTTC. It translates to CASSSGLVGTQYF.

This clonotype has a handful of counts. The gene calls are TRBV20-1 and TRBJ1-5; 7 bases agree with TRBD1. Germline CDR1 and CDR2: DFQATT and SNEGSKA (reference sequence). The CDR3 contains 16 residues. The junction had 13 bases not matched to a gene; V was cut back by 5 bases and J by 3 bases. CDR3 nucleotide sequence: TGCAGTGCTTCCCCACCGACAGGGAGGACCAATCAGCCCCAGCATTTT. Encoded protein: CSASPPTGRTNQPQHF.

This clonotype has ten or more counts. CDR3 residues: CSASPTGGYGYTF. Written as DNA, the CDR3 is TGCAGTGCTTCACCAACAGGGGGCTATGGCTACACCTTC. The rearrangement uses TRBV20-1 and TRBJ1-2, with TRBD1 matching over 8 bases. This CDR3 has 13 residues. Trimming at V came to 5 bases and at J to 4 bases, leaving 6 bases not matched to a gene. Germline CDR1 reads DFQATT; CDR2 reads SNEGSKA (reference sequence).

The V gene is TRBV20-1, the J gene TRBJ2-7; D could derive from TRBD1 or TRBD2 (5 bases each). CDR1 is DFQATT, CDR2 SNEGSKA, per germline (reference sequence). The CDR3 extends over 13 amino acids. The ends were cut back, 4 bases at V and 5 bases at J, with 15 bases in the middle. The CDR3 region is CSAKNTQGDEQYF. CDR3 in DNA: TGCAGTGCTAAGAACACCCAGGGAGACGAGCAGTACTTC.

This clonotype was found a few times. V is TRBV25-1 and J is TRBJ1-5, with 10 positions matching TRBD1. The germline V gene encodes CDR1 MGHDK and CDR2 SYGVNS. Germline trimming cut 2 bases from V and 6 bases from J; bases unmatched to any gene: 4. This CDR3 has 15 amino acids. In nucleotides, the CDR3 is TGTGCCAGCAGTGAAGGGACAGGGGTGGGTCAGCCCCAGCATTTT. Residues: CASSEGTGVGQPQHF.

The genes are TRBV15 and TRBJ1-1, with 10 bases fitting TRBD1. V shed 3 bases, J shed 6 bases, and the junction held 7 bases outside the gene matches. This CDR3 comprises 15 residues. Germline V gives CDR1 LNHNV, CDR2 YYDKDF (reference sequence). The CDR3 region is CATSRDRGIRAEAFF. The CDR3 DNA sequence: TGTGCCACCAGCAGGGACAGGGGGATCCGGGCTGAAGCTTTCTTT.

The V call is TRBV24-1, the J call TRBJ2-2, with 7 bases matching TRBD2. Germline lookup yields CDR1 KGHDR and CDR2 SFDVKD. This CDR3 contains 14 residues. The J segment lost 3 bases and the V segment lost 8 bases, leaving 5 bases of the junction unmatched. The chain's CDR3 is CATKSGGYTGELFF. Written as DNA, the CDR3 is TGTGCCACCAAATCCGGGGGGTACACCGGGGAGCTGTTTTTT.

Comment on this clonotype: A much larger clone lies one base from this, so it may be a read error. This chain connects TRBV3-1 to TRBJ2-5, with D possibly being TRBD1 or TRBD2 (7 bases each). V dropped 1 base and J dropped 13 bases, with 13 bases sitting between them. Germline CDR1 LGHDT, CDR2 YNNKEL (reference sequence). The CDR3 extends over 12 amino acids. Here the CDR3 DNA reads TGTGCCAGCAGCCAAGGGGGGAGGGACAGGTACTTC. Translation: CASSQGGRDRYF.

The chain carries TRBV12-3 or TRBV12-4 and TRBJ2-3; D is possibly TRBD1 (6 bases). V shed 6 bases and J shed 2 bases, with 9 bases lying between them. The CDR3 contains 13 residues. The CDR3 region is CASRGHHTDTQYF. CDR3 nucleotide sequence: TGTGCCAGCAGGGGACATCACACAGATACGCAGTATTTT.